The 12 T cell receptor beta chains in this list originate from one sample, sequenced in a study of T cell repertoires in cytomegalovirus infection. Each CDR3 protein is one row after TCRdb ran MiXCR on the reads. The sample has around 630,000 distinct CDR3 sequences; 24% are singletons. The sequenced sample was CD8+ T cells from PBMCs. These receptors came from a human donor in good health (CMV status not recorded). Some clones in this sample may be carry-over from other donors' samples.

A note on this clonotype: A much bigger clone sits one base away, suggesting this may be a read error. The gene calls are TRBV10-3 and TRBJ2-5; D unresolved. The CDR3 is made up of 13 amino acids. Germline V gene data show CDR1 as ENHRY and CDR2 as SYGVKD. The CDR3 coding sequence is TGTGTCATCAGTGACGGATTCGGAGAGACCCAGTACTTC. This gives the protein CVISDGFGETQYF.

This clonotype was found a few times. The CDR3 DNA reads as TGTGCCAGCAGCTCTGGGACGGTCCGGAGGGAAAGTGAAAAACTGTTTTTT. This sequence encodes CASSSGTVRRESEKLFF. J is TRBJ1-4 and V is TRBV7-9; a weak D match, TRBD1 (5 bases). CDR1 is SEHNR and CDR2 is FQNEAQ in the germline V gene (reference sequence). V dropped 4 bases and J dropped 7 bases, with 22 bases sitting between them. This CDR3 is 17 amino acids long.

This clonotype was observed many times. The CDR3 is CASSLRPQRTDTQYF. CDR3 DNA sequence: TGTGCCAGCAGCTTACGGCCACAACGCACAGATACGCAGTATTTT. This rearrangement joins TRBV11-2 to TRBJ2-3; D gene ambiguous. CDR3 size: 15 residues. Between the trimmed V and J ends, which lost 2 bases and 1 base, there was a span of 10 bases. The V gene's germline CDR1 is SGHAT and CDR2 FQNNGV.

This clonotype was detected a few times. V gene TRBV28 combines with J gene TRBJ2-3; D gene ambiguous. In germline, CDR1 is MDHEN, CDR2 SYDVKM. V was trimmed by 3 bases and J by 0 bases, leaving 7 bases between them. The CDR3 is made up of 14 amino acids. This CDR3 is CASSFGSSTDTQYF. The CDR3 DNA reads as TGTGCCAGCAGTTTTGGATCTAGCACAGATACGCAGTATTTT.

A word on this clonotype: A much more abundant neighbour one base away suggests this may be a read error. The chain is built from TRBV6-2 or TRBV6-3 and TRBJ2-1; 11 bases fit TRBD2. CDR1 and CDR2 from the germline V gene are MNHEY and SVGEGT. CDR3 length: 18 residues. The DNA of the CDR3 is TGTACCAGCAGTTACTCGGAGCCTAGCGGGGGGCGGGGCAATGAGCAGTTCTTC. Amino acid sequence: CTSSYSEPSGGRGNEQFF.

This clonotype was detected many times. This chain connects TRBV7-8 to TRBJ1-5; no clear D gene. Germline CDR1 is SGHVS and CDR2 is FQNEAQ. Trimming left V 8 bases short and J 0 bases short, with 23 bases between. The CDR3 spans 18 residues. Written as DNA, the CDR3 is TGTGCCAGCGTCGCCGGCCGGACGAATCCTTATAGCAATCAGCCCCAGCATTTT. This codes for CASVAGRTNPYSNQPQHF.

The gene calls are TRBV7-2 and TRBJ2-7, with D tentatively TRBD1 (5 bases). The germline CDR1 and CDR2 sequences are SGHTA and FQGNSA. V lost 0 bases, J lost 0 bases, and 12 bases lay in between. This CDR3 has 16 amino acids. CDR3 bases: TGTGCCAGCAGCTTAGCGCAAGTCAGGGACTCCTACGAGCAGTACTTC. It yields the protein CASSLAQVRDSYEQYF. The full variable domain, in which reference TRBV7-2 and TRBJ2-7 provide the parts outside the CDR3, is GAGVSQSPSNKVTEKGKDVELRCDPISGHTALYWYRQSLGQGLEFLIYFQGNSAPDKSGLPSDRFSAERTGGSVSTLTIQRTQQEDSAVYLCASSLAQVRDSYEQYFGPGTRLTVT.

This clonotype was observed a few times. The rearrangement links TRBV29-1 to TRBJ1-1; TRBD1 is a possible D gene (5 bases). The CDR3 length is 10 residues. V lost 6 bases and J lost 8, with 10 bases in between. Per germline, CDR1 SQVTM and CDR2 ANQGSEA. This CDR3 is CSVLDKEAFF. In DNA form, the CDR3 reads TGCAGCGTGCTGGACAAGGAAGCTTTCTTT. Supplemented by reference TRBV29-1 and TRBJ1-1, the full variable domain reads SAVISQKPSRDICQRGTSLTIQCQVDSQVTMMFWYRQQPGQSLTLIATANQGSEATYESGFVIDKFPISRPNLTFSTLTVSNMSPEDSSIYLCSVLDKEAFFGQGTRLTVV.

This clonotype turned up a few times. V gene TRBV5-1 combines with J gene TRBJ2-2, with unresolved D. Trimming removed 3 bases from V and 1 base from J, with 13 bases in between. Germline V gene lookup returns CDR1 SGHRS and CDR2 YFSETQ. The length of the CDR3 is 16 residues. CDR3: CASSYNGFQNTGELFF. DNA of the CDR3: TGCGCCAGCAGCTATAACGGGTTTCAGAACACCGGGGAGCTGTTTTTT.

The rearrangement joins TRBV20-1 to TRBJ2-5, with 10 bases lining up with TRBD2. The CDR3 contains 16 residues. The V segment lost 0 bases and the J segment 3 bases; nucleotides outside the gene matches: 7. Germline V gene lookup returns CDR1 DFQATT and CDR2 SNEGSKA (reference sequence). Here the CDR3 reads CSARDRSSGGKETQYF. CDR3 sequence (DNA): TGCAGTGCTAGAGATAGGTCTAGCGGGGGTAAAGAGACCCAGTACTTC.

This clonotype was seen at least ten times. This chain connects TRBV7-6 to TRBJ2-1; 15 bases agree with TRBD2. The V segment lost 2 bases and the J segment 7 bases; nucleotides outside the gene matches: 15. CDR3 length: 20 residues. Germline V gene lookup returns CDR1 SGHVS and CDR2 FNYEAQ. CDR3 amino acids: CASSLSMGRTSGGAWNEQFF. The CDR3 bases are TGTGCCAGCAGCTTATCGATGGGGAGGACTAGCGGGGGGGCCTGGAATGAGCAGTTCTTC.

CDR3 sequence (DNA): TGTGCCAGCAGTACGGGGACTAGCGGGGCCGATACGCAGTATTTT. Its translation: CASSTGTSGADTQYF. The chain has TRBV7-3 and TRBJ2-3; 13 nucleotides line up with TRBD2. Germline trimming cut 6 bases from V and 6 bases from J; bases unmatched to any gene: 6. Germline values: CDR1 SGHTA, CDR2 FQGTGA. The CDR3 has 15 amino acids.